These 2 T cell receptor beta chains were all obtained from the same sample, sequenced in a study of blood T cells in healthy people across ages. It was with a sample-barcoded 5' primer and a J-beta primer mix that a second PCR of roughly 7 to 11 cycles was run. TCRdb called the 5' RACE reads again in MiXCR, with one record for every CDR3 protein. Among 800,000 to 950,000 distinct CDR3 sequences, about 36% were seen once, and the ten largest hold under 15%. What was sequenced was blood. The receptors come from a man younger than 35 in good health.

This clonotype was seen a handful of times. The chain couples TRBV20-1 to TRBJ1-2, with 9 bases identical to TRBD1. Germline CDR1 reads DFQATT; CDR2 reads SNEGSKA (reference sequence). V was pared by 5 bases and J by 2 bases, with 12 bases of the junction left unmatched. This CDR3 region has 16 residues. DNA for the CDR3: TGCAGTGCTTCCACGTCCCCGGGACAGGGCAACTATGGCTACACCTTC. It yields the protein CSASTSPGQGNYGYTF.

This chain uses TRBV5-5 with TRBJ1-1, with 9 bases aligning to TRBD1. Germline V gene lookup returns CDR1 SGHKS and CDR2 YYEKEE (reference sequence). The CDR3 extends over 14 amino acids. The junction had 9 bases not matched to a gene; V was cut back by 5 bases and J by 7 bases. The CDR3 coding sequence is TGTGCCAGCAGTCCTATCCCGGACAGGGGTGAAGCTTTCTTT. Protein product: CASSPIPDRGEAFF.